What follows is one T cell receptor (beta chain) and its context. In the original analysis: Amplifying reference gene primers gave estimates of nucleated cell counts. Sequencing was performed with immunoSEQ multiplex PCR; in TCRdb, only in-frame clones are kept and a portion is missing. V, J and clone size are those of that table, while D and trimming were read from the DNA. Altogether 150,000 or so clones are present, about nine tenths being singletons, with the ten largest covering approximately 4%. This record comes from a study of blood T cell repertoires in COVID-19. The CDR3 has 16 amino acids. Germline V gene lookup returns CDR1 LGHDT and CDR2 YNNKEL (reference sequence). The V gene end was trimmed by 4 bases and the J gene end by 0 bases; junction bases not matched to a gene: 6. Cohort allocation depended upon clinical history that participants reported. A PCR-confirmed or clinician-diagnosed COVID-19 case had contacted exposed participants within 2 weeks of entry.

The receptor comes from a woman aged 40 to 50 who had been exposed to COVID-19. This chain uses TRBV3-1 (or the pseudogene TRBV3-2) with TRBJ2-1, with 7 bases matching TRBD1. Material for sequencing was PBMCs or T cells enriched from blood (not recorded which). CDR3 coding DNA: TGTGCCAGCAGCCTCCTAAGACAGGGCTCCTACAATGAGCAGTTCTTC. It encodes CASSLLRQGSYNEQFF.